The 14 T cell receptor beta chains below come from one sample, sequenced in a study of blood T cells in healthy people across ages. A second about 6 to 12 cycle PCR used barcoded and J-beta primers. One entry per CDR3 protein, called by TCRdb with MiXCR from the 5' RACE reads. The repertoire holds approximately 800,000 distinct CDR3 sequences, roughly 25% seen once, with 3.7% in the top ten. This sample was shared with a second study, whose subject was T cells of mothers and their children.

The material sequenced was blood. All receptors derive from a boy between 10 and 17 years old in good health.

This clonotype was counted ten times or more. V usage is TRBV18 and J usage is TRBJ2-5; TRBD2 is a possible D gene (5 bases). V lost 2 bases to trimming and J lost 6 bases, with 13 bases between them. Germline CDR1 KGHSH, CDR2 LQKENI. This CDR3 spans 14 amino acids. The CDR3 DNA is TGTGCCAGCTCACCAGAGCGGCCCCTCCAGACCCAGTACTTC. It specifies CASSPERPLQTQYF.

This clonotype has a handful of counts. The chain employs TRBV7-9 and TRBJ2-7; TRBD1 matches at 8 bases. CDR3 size: 15 residues. The germline gives CDR1 SEHNR, CDR2 FQNEAQ (reference sequence). The V gene end was trimmed by 1 base and the J gene end by 5 bases; junction bases not matched to a gene: 7. DNA of the CDR3: TGTGCCAGCAGCTTAGATCGACAGGGGAGACACGAGCAGTACTTC. Translation gives CASSLDRQGRHEQYF.

The chain employs TRBV18 and TRBJ1-2, with D maybe TRBD1 (5 bases). The germline V gene has CDR1 KGHSH and CDR2 LQKENI. With 3 bases removed from V and 1 base from J, the gap between germline ends came to 15 bases. This CDR3 is 16 amino acids long. CDR3 DNA: TGTGCCAGCTCACCGGGACTCAACAGGATTAACTATGGCTACACCTTC. Translating gives CASSPGLNRINYGYTF.

The rearrangement uses TRBV20-1 and TRBJ2-3, with D tentatively TRBD2 (5 bases). The V end was cut by 5 bases, the J end by 3 bases, with 15 bases between. This CDR3 contains 14 residues. Germline CDR1 is DFQATT and CDR2 is SNEGSKA (reference sequence). The CDR3 DNA reads TGCAGTGCTCCAAAACCGGGATCAACAGATACGCAGTATTTT. As protein: CSAPKPGSTDTQYF.

The chain is built from TRBV27 and TRBJ2-5; D possibly matches TRBD1 or TRBD2 (5 bases each). The V end was cut by 8 bases, the J end by 4 bases, with 14 bases between. This CDR3 contains 13 residues. The germline gives CDR1 MNHEY, CDR2 SMNVEV (reference sequence). The CDR3, as DNA: TGTGCCAGCTACCGGGGCCTGGGAGAGACCCAGTACTTC. Translated, it gives CASYRGLGETQYF.

The CDR3 is CASSRNPNEKLFF. In nucleotides, the CDR3 is TGTGCCAGCAGCCGCAACCCAAATGAAAAACTGTTTTTT. This rearrangement joins TRBV7-2 to TRBJ1-4; no definite D call. The V end lost 5 bases, the J end lost 5 bases, and 9 bases lay between the germline ends. Germline V gene lookup returns CDR1 SGHTA and CDR2 FQGNSA. The CDR3 consists of 13 residues.

CDR3 sequence reads: CSVELGQDYEQYF. The CDR3 DNA is TGCAGCGTTGAATTAGGACAAGACTACGAGCAGTACTTC. The J gene is TRBJ2-5, the V gene TRBV29-1; tentative D call: TRBD1 (5 bases). The DNA end is more similar to TRBJ2-7, so the J call may be wrong. The CDR3 has 13 residues. The germline gives CDR1 SQVTM, CDR2 ANQGSEA.

J is TRBJ2-6 and V is TRBV4-3; 10 bases fit TRBD1. Germline CDR1 LGHNA, CDR2 YSLEER. V lost 2 bases, J lost 1 base, and 5 bases stayed unmatched. The CDR3 spans 18 residues. The CDR3 DNA follows: TGCGCCAGCAGCCAACACCGGGACAGGGGTTCTGGGGCCAACGTCCTGACTTTC. The encoded protein is CASSQHRDRGSGANVLTF.

The gene calls are TRBV4-1 and TRBJ2-5, with TRBD1 matching over 10 bases. Germline V gene data show CDR1 as MGHRA and CDR2 as YSYEKL. This CDR3 comprises 16 residues. Germline trimming cut 4 bases from V and 5 bases from J; bases unmatched to any gene: 10. CDR3 DNA sequence: TGCGCCAGCAGCCCCCCGACAGGGGGCGCGGCGGAGACCCAGTACTTC. Its translation is CASSPPTGGAAETQYF.

Of note for this clonotype: A read error may produce the germline difference seen at one junction end. The chain couples TRBV20-1 to TRBJ2-3; TRBD2 matches 13 bases. This CDR3 region has 15 residues. The germline CDR1 and CDR2 sequences are DFQATT and SNEGSKA (reference sequence). Written as DNA, the CDR3 is TGCGGTGCCCCTCAACTAGCGGGGGGGCTCGATACGCAGTATTTT. Residues: CGAPQLAGGLDTQYF.

There are a few counts of this clonotype. The chain combines TRBV4-2 with TRBJ1-5; D is ambiguous. Germline lookup yields CDR1 LGHNA and CDR2 YNFKEQ. V was shortened by 1 base and J by 10 bases, with 11 bases between the two germline ends. The CDR3 runs to 13 residues. The CDR3 is CASSQGSDRPQHF. For the CDR3, the DNA is TGTGCCAGCAGCCAAGGGTCCGATAGACCCCAGCATTTT.

The chain recombines TRBV6-2 or TRBV6-3 with TRBJ2-1, with D perhaps matching TRBD1 (6 bases). The length of the CDR3 is 15 residues. Between the trimmed V and J ends, which lost 2 bases and 5 bases, there was a span of 13 bases. Looked up from germline, CDR1 is MNHEY and CDR2 is SVGEGT. The CDR3 bases are TGTGCCAGCAGTTACGGCAGGGGTATAGACAATGAGCAGTTCTTC. This encodes CASSYGRGIDNEQFF.

Points on this clonotype: The germline gene is not matched at one end of the junction; a read error may be the cause. The J gene is TRBJ2-1, the V gene TRBV5-1, with D uncertain. The CDR3 consists of 13 residues. The germline V gene has CDR1 SGHRS and CDR2 YFSETQ. The CDR3 is CASSLPNSYEQCF. CDR3 in DNA: TGCGCCAGCAGCTTGCCTAACTCCTACGAGCAGTGCTTC.

V and J are TRBV5-1 and TRBJ2-1; 8 bases are shared with TRBD2. The trim removed 4 bases at V and 3 bases at J, leaving 9 bases unmatched. Germline V gene lookup returns CDR1 SGHRS and CDR2 YFSETQ. The CDR3 runs to 16 residues. The CDR3 spells CASSPLQGLDYNEQFF. CDR3 nucleotides: TGCGCCAGCAGCCCCCTCCAGGGACTAGACTACAATGAGCAGTTCTTC.